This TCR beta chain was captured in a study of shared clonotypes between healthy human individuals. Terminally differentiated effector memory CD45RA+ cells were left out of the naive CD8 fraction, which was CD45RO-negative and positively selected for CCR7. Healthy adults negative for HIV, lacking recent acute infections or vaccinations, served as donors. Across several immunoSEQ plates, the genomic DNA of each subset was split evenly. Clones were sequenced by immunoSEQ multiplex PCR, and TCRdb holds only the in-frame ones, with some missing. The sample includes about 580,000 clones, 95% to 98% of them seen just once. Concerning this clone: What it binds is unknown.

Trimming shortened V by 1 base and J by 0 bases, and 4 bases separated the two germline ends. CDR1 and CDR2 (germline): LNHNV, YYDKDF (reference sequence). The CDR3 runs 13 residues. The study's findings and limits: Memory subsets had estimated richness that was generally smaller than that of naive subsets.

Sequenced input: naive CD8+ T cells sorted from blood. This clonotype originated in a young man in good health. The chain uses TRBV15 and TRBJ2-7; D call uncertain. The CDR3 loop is CATSRGNSYEQYF. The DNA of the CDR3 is TGTGCCACCAGCAGAGGCAACTCCTACGAGCAGTACTTC.